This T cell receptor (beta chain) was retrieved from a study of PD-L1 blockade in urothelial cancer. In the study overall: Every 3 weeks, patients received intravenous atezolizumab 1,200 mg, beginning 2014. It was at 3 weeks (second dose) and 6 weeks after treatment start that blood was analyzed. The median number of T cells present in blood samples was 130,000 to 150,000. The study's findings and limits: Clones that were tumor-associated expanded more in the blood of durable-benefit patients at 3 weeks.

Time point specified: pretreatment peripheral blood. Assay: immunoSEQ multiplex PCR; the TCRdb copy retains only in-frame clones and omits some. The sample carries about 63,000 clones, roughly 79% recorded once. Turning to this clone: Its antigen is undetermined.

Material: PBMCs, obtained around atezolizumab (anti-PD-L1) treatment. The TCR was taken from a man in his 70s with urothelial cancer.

CDR3 sequence: CASSRQGVEAFF. The CDR3 region has the DNA TGTGCCAGCAGCCGACAGGGGGTCGAAGCTTTCTTT. V usage is TRBV7-8 and J usage is TRBJ1-1; 9 bases fit TRBD1. The CDR3 is made up of 12 amino acids. Germline V lookup: CDR1 SGHVS, CDR2 FQNEAQ. The J segment lost 8 bases and the V segment lost 5 bases, leaving 3 bases of the junction unmatched.